Given below is one T cell receptor beta chain in context. Its antigen is not known. This specimen comes from a study of PD-1 blockade in classical Hodgkin lymphoma. The V gene's germline CDR1 is LNHNV and CDR2 YYDKDF (reference sequence). The CDR3 covers 16 residues. After removal of 5 bases from V and 7 bases from J, the junction contained 9 bases not matched to a gene. Using immunoSEQ multiplex PCR, the repertoire was profiled, and TCRdb retains in-frame clones only, with some absent. This table has about 22,000 clones, about 76% appearing once. Broader study findings: A significant rise in TCR diversity was seen by C4D1 for CD4+ cells but not for CD8+ cells. Patients who began taking nivolumab under 1 year after ASCT were left out. In newly diagnosed patients, baseline TCR diversity was reportedly below that of healthy donors.

Patients all relapsed after autologous stem cell transplantation, and there was variation in brentuximab vedotin exposure. Patients had relapsed/refractory classical Hodgkin lymphoma with complete response, partial response or progressive disease as best response. This material consisted of peripheral blood mononuclear cells (PBMCs), taken before the second cycle of nivolumab. The chain couples TRBV15 to TRBJ2-1; 12 nucleotides line up with TRBD2. This TCR was sampled from a human donor with classical Hodgkin lymphoma. The CDR3 protein is CATSYAGTSGLNEQFF. As DNA, the CDR3 is TGTGCCACCAGCTACGCCGGGACTAGCGGGTTGAATGAGCAGTTCTTC. Looking up the rest from reference TRBV15 and TRBJ2-1 gives the full variable domain: DAMVIQNPRYQVTQFGKPVTLSCSQTLNHNVMYWYQQKSSQAPKLLFHYYDKDFNNEADTPDNFQSRRPNTSFCFLDIRSPGLGDTAMYLCATSYAGTSGLNEQFFGPGTRLTVL.